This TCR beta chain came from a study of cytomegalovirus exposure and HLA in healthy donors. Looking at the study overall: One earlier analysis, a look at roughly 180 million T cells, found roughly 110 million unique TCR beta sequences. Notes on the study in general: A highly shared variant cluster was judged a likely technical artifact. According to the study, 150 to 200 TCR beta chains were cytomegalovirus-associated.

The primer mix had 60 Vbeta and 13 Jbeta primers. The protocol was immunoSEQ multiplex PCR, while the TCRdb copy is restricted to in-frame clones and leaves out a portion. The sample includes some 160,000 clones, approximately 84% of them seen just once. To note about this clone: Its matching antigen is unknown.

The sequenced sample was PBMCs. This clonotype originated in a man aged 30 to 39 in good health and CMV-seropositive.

The CDR3 DNA reads as TGTGCCTGGAGTGAGACAGGTCTCTATGGCTACACCTTC. Translated: CAWSETGLYGYTF. The V call is TRBV30, the J call TRBJ1-2; TRBD1 is a possible D gene (6 bases). Trimming left V 1 base short and J 4 bases short, with 10 bases between. Germline CDR1 GTSNPN, CDR2 SVGIG (reference sequence). There are 13 residues in the CDR3. Filled out from reference TRBV30 and TRBJ1-2, the complete variable domain reads SQTIHQWPATLVQPVGSPLSLECTVEGTSNPNLYWYRQAAGRGLQLLFYSVGIGQISSEVPQNLSASRPQDRQFILSSKKLLLSDSGFYLCAWSETGLYGYTFGSGTRLTVV.